This TCR beta chain was identified during a study of T cells after yellow fever vaccination. Findings and limits, study-wide: Abundant clonotypes (contaminants from the bulk population) could be present in FACS-sorted repertoires.

Germline CDR1 and CDR2: ENHRY and SYGVKD. Trimming stripped 0 bases from V and 4 bases from J, with 9 bases between. The CDR3 contains 14 residues. Remarks on this clonotype: The antigen remains unidentified.

In making TCR cDNA, 5'RACE template switching added a universal primer site and UMIs to it. MiXCR, applied by TCRdb to the 5' RACE reads, yields one record per CDR3 protein. The sample records about 300,000 distinct CDR3 sequences, approximately 7% being singletons. This specimen consisted of PBMCs, obtained around 45 days after the first yellow fever vaccination. The sequence was obtained from a young man who received the YFV17D yellow fever vaccine. The chain has TRBV10-3 and TRBJ1-1; tentative D call: TRBD1 (6 bases). CDR3 in amino acids: CAISESGALTEAFF. The DNA for the CDR3 is TGTGCCATCAGTGAGTCGGGGGCTCTCACTGAAGCTTTCTTT.